Following are 19 T cell receptor beta chains from one sample sequenced in a study of radiotherapy plus CTLA-4 blockade in lung cancer. Data came from immunoSEQ multiplex PCR; TCRdb stores just in-frame clones and leaves some out. Here the sample spans about 77,000 clones, roughly 70% being singletons. The sample consisted of peripheral blood, taken from a patient treated with radiotherapy plus ipilimumab. All receptors derive from a human donor with non-small cell lung cancer whose response to radiotherapy plus ipilimumab could not be evaluated.

This clone has just one count. V is TRBV29-1 and J is TRBJ2-1; 12 bases are shared with TRBD2. This CDR3 contains 13 residues. Germline CDR1 and CDR2: SQVTM and ANQGSEA. V shed 7 bases and J 9 bases; nucleotides not matched to a gene: 7. CDR3: CSARLAGVGEQFF. The CDR3 DNA sequence: TGCAGCGCCCGACTAGCGGGAGTAGGTGAGCAGTTCTTC.

The chain joins TRBV6-6 to TRBJ1-4; no definite D call. Trimming removed 5 bases from V and 8 bases from J, with 21 bases in between. CDR1 and CDR2 (germline): MNHNY, SVGAGI (reference sequence). The CDR3 is 16 amino acids. CDR3 region: CASSIPERRGKEKLFF. The CDR3 nucleotides read TGTGCCAGCAGTATCCCCGAGAGGCGGGGAAAGGAAAAACTGTTTTTT.

This chain uses TRBV11-3 with TRBJ2-3; D uncertain. Germline CDR1 and CDR2: SGHNT and YENEEA. V shed 0 bases and J shed 0 bases, with 4 bases lying between them. This CDR3 contains 14 residues. CDR3 nucleotides: TGTGCCAGCAGCTTAGATCCGAGCACAGATACGCAGTATTTT. Protein sequence: CASSLDPSTDTQYF.

The chain joins TRBV6-1 to TRBJ2-3, with 9 positions matching TRBD2. This CDR3 is built from 18 residues. The V gene's germline CDR1 is MNHNS and CDR2 SASEGT. V gave up 1 base and J gave up 2 bases; unmatched junction bases: 10. CDR3 bases: TGTGCCAGCAGTGAAGGTCGGCTAGCGGGACTATACACAGATACGCAGTATTTT. Translation gives CASSEGRLAGLYTDTQYF.

This chain links TRBV7-8 with TRBJ2-5; D is unclear. Germline-derived CDR1 and CDR2 are SGHVS and FQNEAQ. V was cut by 0 bases and J by 0 bases, with 8 bases left in between. The CDR3 sequence is 15 residues long. The CDR3 coding sequence is TGTGCCAGCAGCTTAGCTTCCGGGTACCAAGAGACCCAGTACTTC. Encoded protein: CASSLASGYQETQYF.

The V call is TRBV5-1, the J call TRBJ2-3, with D possibly matching TRBD1 (6 bases). Germline V gene lookup returns CDR1 SGHRS and CDR2 YFSETQ. V lost 0 bases and J lost 1, with 15 bases in between. CDR3 length equals 17 residues. CDR3 residues: CASSLVGRDTGTDTQYF. The CDR3 DNA reads as TGCGCCAGCAGCTTGGTGGGTCGGGACACGGGCACAGATACGCAGTATTTT.

This clone was picked up a small number of times. The V and J genes are TRBV30 and TRBJ2-7; D possibly corresponds to TRBD1 (5 bases). The ends were cut back, 0 bases at V and 7 bases at J, with 7 bases in the middle. The CDR3 spans 11 residues. CDR1 GTSNPN and CDR2 SVGIG come from the germline V gene (reference sequence). The CDR3 nucleotides are TGTGCCTGGAGTGTAGGGGCAGAGCAGTACTTC. It yields the protein CAWSVGAEQYF.

The gene calls are TRBV2 and TRBJ2-7; 8 bases line up with TRBD1. The CDR3 has 14 residues. V gave up 5 bases and J gave up 0 bases; unmatched junction bases: 3. Germline-derived CDR1 and CDR2 are SNHLY and FYNNEI. The CDR3 DNA reads as TGTGCCAGCAGTATTGGGACAGGCTCCTACGAGCAGTACTTC. This sequence encodes CASSIGTGSYEQYF.

The chain recombines TRBV10-3 with TRBJ2-5, with D tentatively TRBD1 (6 bases). The CDR3 has 12 residues. Deletions cut 10 bases from V and 5 bases from J, with 14 bases between. CDR1 is ENHRY and CDR2 is SYGVKD in the germline V gene. CDR3 sequence: CATRQDGETQYF. The CDR3 coding sequence is TGTGCCACCCGACAGGACGGGGAGACCCAGTACTTC.

This rearrangement joins TRBV19 to TRBJ1-2; the D is unclear. There are 13 residues in the CDR3. V was cut by 6 bases and J by 3 bases, with 11 bases left in between. In germline, CDR1 is LNHDA, CDR2 SQIVND (reference sequence). In nucleotides, the CDR3 is TGTGCCAGTAGGGGAGGTTGGCACTATGGCTACACCTTC. It translates to CASRGGWHYGYTF.

The CDR3 reads CASSLVAGMADTQYF. CDR3 nucleotides: TGTGCCAGCAGCTTAGTAGCGGGGATGGCAGATACGCAGTATTTT. This sequence joins TRBV7-2 and TRBJ2-3; 8 bases fit TRBD2. From germline, CDR1 is SGHTA and CDR2 FQGNSA. The junction had 4 bases not matched to a gene; V was cut back by 1 base and J by 4 bases. The CDR3 covers 15 residues.

V and J are TRBV28 and TRBJ1-6; 8 bases agree with TRBD1. This CDR3 has 12 residues. V shed 8 bases and J 11 bases; nucleotides not matched to a gene: 5. CDR1 MDHEN and CDR2 SYDVKM come from the germline V gene. CDR3 region: CASHRQGPPLHF. DNA for the CDR3: TGTGCCAGCCATCGACAGGGGCCACCCCTCCACTTT.

In its sample, this clone was seen a few times. The chain links TRBV19 to TRBJ1-3; 8 bases agree with TRBD1. J was trimmed by 0 bases and V by 3 bases; bases with no gene match: 10. The germline V gene encodes CDR1 LNHDA and CDR2 SQIVND (reference sequence). CDR3 length: 18 residues. The CDR3 DNA sequence: TGTGCCAGTAGTATGAGGGGACAGGCGCTGAACTCTGGAAACACCATATATTTT. Its protein is CASSMRGQALNSGNTIYF.

The chain uses TRBV4-2 and TRBJ2-1, with 12 bases lining up with TRBD2. From germline, CDR1 is LGHNA and CDR2 YNFKEQ. The CDR3 length is 14 residues. With V trimmed by 5 bases and J by 7 bases, 3 bases remained unmatched. DNA for the CDR3: TGTGCCAGCAGCTTTGGGACTAGCGGGAATGAGCAGTTCTTC. Translating it yields CASSFGTSGNEQFF.

This clone occurred once. This chain joins TRBV5-4 and TRBJ2-7; 8 nucleotides match TRBD2. The CDR3 consists of 15 residues. Germline V gene sequence: CDR1 SGHNT, CDR2 YYREEE (reference sequence). V lost 5 bases and J lost 4; bases outside the gene matches: 11. This CDR3 reads CASSPGAGGQYEQYF. The CDR3 region has the DNA TGTGCCAGCAGTCCTGGGGCGGGAGGCCAGTACGAGCAGTACTTC.

The rearrangement joins TRBV19 to TRBJ2-2; D gene uncertain. Germline CDR1 and CDR2: LNHDA and SQIVND (reference sequence). The CDR3 is 12 amino acids. Between the trimmed V and J ends, which lost 4 bases and 7 bases, there was a span of 7 bases. The CDR3 region has the DNA TGTGCCAGTAGTACTCTTTTCGGGGAGCTGTTTTTT. Translating it yields CASSTLFGELFF.

The V and J genes are TRBV7-2 and TRBJ2-5, with a weak D call TRBD2 (6 bases). The CDR3 loop spans 16 amino acids. The germline V gene has CDR1 SGHTA and CDR2 FQGNSA. Trimming took 5 bases from V and 5 from J, leaving 21 bases between them. CDR3 loop: CASSPSGTPSVETQYF. For the CDR3, the DNA is TGTGCCAGCAGCCCTTCCGGGACTCCCTCTGTGGAGACCCAGTACTTC.

This chain connects TRBV2 to TRBJ1-5; unclear D gene. The CDR3 has 14 amino acids. Trimming shortened V by 5 bases and J by 9 bases, and 17 bases separated the two germline ends. The germline CDR1 and CDR2 sequences are SNHLY and FYNNEI. As DNA, the CDR3 is TGTGCCAGCAGTCCGGACGGGAGTTATCGGCCCCAGCATTTT. It specifies CASSPDGSYRPQHF.

Worth noting for this clone: Within the sample, other DNA sequences also encode this same CDR3. CDR3 bases: TGTGCCAGCAGTAGGGGGTTGAACACTGAAGCTTTCTTT. Protein: CASSRGLNTEAFF. The chain has TRBV6-5 and TRBJ1-1; TRBD1 might be the D (6 bases). Germline V CDR1 and CDR2: MNHEY, SVGAGI. CDR3 size: 13 residues. V shed 5 bases and J shed 0 bases, with 7 bases lying between them.